A single sample is the source of the 32 T cell receptor beta chains below, sequenced in a study of radiation and T cells in renal cell carcinoma. The time point: baseline pretreatment blood. Described treatment: 15 Gy SBRT to primary tumor, nephrectomy 4 weeks later. TCRdb's copy holds only in-frame clones and misses some; the assay was immunoSEQ multiplex PCR. The data hold roughly 150,000 clones, with 88% observed a single time. The sequences come from blood, collected from a patient whose treatment included radiotherapy and nephrectomy. The receptors derive from a woman between 70 and 85 years old with renal cell carcinoma.

The rearrangement uses TRBV5-6 and TRBJ1-2; 8 bases line up with TRBD1. The ends lost 3 bases at V and 5 bases at J; junction bases unmatched: 6. Germline V gives CDR1 SGHDT, CDR2 YYEEEE. The CDR3 spans 14 residues. The CDR3: CASSSQGAWYGYTF. The CDR3 nucleotides are TGTGCCAGCAGCTCTCAGGGGGCTTGGTATGGCTACACCTTC.

This clone was observed once. The genes are TRBV10-2 and TRBJ2-7; 7 nucleotides align to TRBD2. Germline trimming cut 4 bases from V and 7 bases from J; bases unmatched to any gene: 4. The CDR3 is 12 residues long. Germline V lookup: CDR1 WSHSY, CDR2 SAAADI. CDR3 in amino acids: CASSGGGSEQYF. CDR3 coding DNA: TGCGCCAGCAGTGGGGGGGGTAGTGAGCAGTACTTC.

The V call is TRBV27, the J call TRBJ2-7, with TRBD2 matching 13 bases. The length of the CDR3 is 15 residues. With 4 bases clipped from V and 6 bases from J, the junction kept 6 bases outside the gene matches. Germline V lookup: CDR1 MNHEY, CDR2 SMNVEV (reference sequence). CDR3 DNA: TGTGCCAGCAGTTCCCCGACTAGCGGGGGGCTCGAGCAGTACTTC. Translation: CASSSPTSGGLEQYF.

J is TRBJ1-2 and V is TRBV13; D not resolved. The CDR3 runs 14 residues. V shed 4 bases and J shed 8 bases, with 17 bases lying between them. CDR1 and CDR2 from the germline V gene are PRHDT and FYEKMQ (reference sequence). As DNA, the CDR3 is TGTGCCAGCAGCTATTATCACGGTCAAGTAGGCTACACCTTC. This codes for CASSYYHGQVGYTF.

Written as DNA, the CDR3 is TGTGCCAGCAGTTTTTCAGCGGGGGGACCGGATGGCTACACCTTC. This sequence encodes CASSFSAGGPDGYTF. V is TRBV27 and J is TRBJ1-2; D might be TRBD1 (5 bases). Germline V lookup: CDR1 MNHEY, CDR2 SMNVEV (reference sequence). This CDR3 comprises 15 residues. Trimming removed 3 bases from V and 6 bases from J, with 17 bases in between.

The chain employs TRBV9 and TRBJ1-1; perhaps TRBD1 as D (5 bases). The ends were cut back, 0 bases at V and 1 base at J, with 13 bases in the middle. The germline V gene encodes CDR1 SGDLS and CDR2 YYNGEE. The length of the CDR3 is 16 residues. The chain's CDR3 is CASSVVVWQGNTEAFF. In nucleotides, the CDR3 is TGTGCCAGCAGCGTAGTAGTCTGGCAGGGGAACACTGAAGCTTTCTTT.

This clone was observed a single time. This same CDR3 is encoded by further DNA sequences in the sample. This sequence joins TRBV5-4 and TRBJ2-3; 12 bases fit TRBD2. Germline-derived CDR1 and CDR2 are SGHNT and YYREEE (reference sequence). Germline trimming cut 4 bases from V and 0 bases from J; bases unmatched to any gene: 0. The CDR3 sequence is 15 residues long. The CDR3 DNA sequence: TGTGCCAGCAGCCTAGCGGGGGGGAGCACAGATACGCAGTATTTT. Amino acid sequence: CASSLAGGSTDTQYF.

The gene calls are TRBV6-1 and TRBJ2-1; D is ambiguous. The CDR3 is made up of 15 amino acids. V gave up 3 bases and J gave up 6 bases, with 15 bases separating them. Germline values: CDR1 MNHNS, CDR2 SASEGT. Written as DNA, the CDR3 is TGTGCCAGCAGTGATTTCCTTTGGCCCCGCAATGAGCAGTTCTTC. Its protein product is CASSDFLWPRNEQFF.

The CDR3 coding sequence is TGTGCCAGCAGTGACGTCGGGAAAGCTAACTATGGCTACACCTTC. It translates to CASSDVGKANYGYTF. The V and J genes are TRBV2 and TRBJ1-2; no clear D. In germline, CDR1 is SNHLY, CDR2 FYNNEI. The CDR3 totals 15 residues. The V and J ends lost 3 bases and 0 bases respectively, with 11 bases between them.

The V and J genes are TRBV11-2 and TRBJ2-6, with a weak D call TRBD2 (5 bases). Trimming pared 1 base from V and 0 bases from J, leaving 13 bases between. Germline loops: CDR1 SGHAT, CDR2 FQNNGV. The CDR3 is 18 amino acids. The CDR3 region is CASSLVWFGSSGANVLTF. The CDR3 DNA follows: TGTGCCAGCAGCTTAGTGTGGTTTGGGAGCTCTGGGGCCAACGTCCTGACTTTC.

The chain uses TRBV27 and TRBJ1-2; 8 bases are a match to TRBD1. The CDR3 length is 15 residues. Germline-derived CDR1 and CDR2 are MNHEY and SMNVEV (reference sequence). V shed 5 bases and J 2 bases; nucleotides not matched to a gene: 7. CDR3 sequence (DNA): TGTGCCAGCAGTCCAGGGGGCAGTCGCAACTATGGCTACACCTTC. This codes for CASSPGGSRNYGYTF.

The chain links TRBV6-5 to TRBJ2-5; TRBD2 matches at 13 bases. The CDR3 length is 16 residues. CDR1 MNHEY and CDR2 SVGAGI come from the germline V gene. V lost 4 bases, J lost 4 bases, and 6 bases stayed unmatched. The CDR3 sequence is CASSSRTSGGRETQYF. CDR3 in DNA: TGTGCCAGCAGTTCGAGGACTAGCGGGGGTCGAGAGACCCAGTACTTC.

The rearrangement links TRBV6-5 to TRBJ2-7, with 10 bases identical to TRBD1. The CDR3 spans 14 residues. Trimming at V came to 6 bases and at J to 1 base, leaving 3 bases not matched to a gene. Germline V gene lookup returns CDR1 MNHEY and CDR2 SVGAGI. CDR3 region: CASRGQGKSYEQYF. CDR3 nucleotides: TGTGCCAGCAGGGGACAGGGGAAGTCCTACGAGCAGTACTTC.

V is TRBV18 and J is TRBJ2-1, with TRBD1 matching over 8 bases. V was clipped by 6 bases and J by 7 bases; unmatched bases: 11. The CDR3 sequence is 15 residues long. CDR1 and CDR2 (germline): KGHSH, LQKENI. CDR3 sequence reads: CASSPTGGARNEQFF. CDR3 nucleotides: TGTGCCAGCTCGCCTACAGGGGGTGCGAGGAATGAGCAGTTCTTC.

This clone was counted once. The chain is built from TRBV27 and TRBJ1-6; D possibly corresponds to TRBD1 (5 bases). The V gene lost 5 bases and the J gene lost 8 bases, with 16 bases spanning the gap. The CDR3 loop spans 15 amino acids. The germline CDR1 and CDR2 sequences are MNHEY and SMNVEV (reference sequence). CDR3 residues: CASSTFGLGDSPLHF. In nucleotides, the CDR3 is TGTGCCAGCAGTACCTTCGGGCTGGGGGATTCACCCCTCCACTTT.

The chain couples TRBV7-9 to TRBJ2-5; a weak D match, TRBD2 (5 bases). The CDR3 has 13 residues. Germline V CDR1 and CDR2: SEHNR, FQNEAQ (reference sequence). V was shortened by 1 base and J by 5 bases, with 8 bases between the two germline ends. CDR3 region: CASSLGGLETQYF. DNA of the CDR3: TGTGCCAGCAGCTTAGGAGGGCTGGAGACCCAGTACTTC. Full variable domain (remainder filled in from reference TRBV7-9 and TRBJ2-5): DTGVSQNPRHKITKRGQNVTFRCDPISEHNRLYWYRQTLGQGPEFLTYFQNEAQLEKSRLLSDRFSAERPKGSFSTLEIQRTEQGDSAMYLCASSLGGLETQYFGPGTRLLVL.

This CDR3 is CASSVEGTLDYEQYF. DNA for the CDR3: TGTGCCAGCAGCGTAGAAGGGACACTCGATTACGAGCAGTACTTC. The chain employs TRBV9 and TRBJ2-7; maybe TRBD1 (6 bases). CDR1 is SGDLS, CDR2 YYNGEE, per germline. The CDR3 loop spans 15 amino acids. The germline V and J ends were trimmed by 0 bases and 4 bases, with 14 bases remaining between them.

This chain joins TRBV5-1 and TRBJ2-2, with D tentatively TRBD2 (5 bases). Germline V gives CDR1 SGHRS, CDR2 YFSETQ. With 0 bases removed from V and 7 bases from J, the gap between germline ends came to 13 bases. This CDR3 contains 15 residues. The CDR3 here is CASSLVLEYHGELFF. Written as DNA, the CDR3 is TGCGCCAGCAGCTTGGTACTAGAGTACCACGGGGAGCTGTTTTTT.

The rearrangement links TRBV7-8 to TRBJ2-5, with D possibly being TRBD1 or TRBD2 (5 bases each). The CDR3 has 14 amino acids. Per germline, CDR1 SGHVS and CDR2 FQNEAQ. V lost 2 bases to trimming and J lost 5 bases, with 12 bases between them. The DNA of the CDR3 is TGTGCCAGCAGCTTAAGGGGCGAGGGGGAGACCCAGTACTTC. This encodes CASSLRGEGETQYF.

This chain connects TRBV7-3 to TRBJ2-3; D may be TRBD1 (6 bases). V lost 4 bases to trimming and J lost 1 base, with 12 bases between them. Per the germline V gene, CDR1 is SGHTA and CDR2 is FQGTGA. This CDR3 is built from 15 residues. The CDR3 DNA reads as TGTGCCAGCAGCTACAGGGCCTCCCGCACAGATACGCAGTATTTT. Translated, it gives CASSYRASRTDTQYF.

This chain joins TRBV18 and TRBJ2-7, with D perhaps being TRBD1 or TRBD2 (5 bases each). Germline lookup yields CDR1 KGHSH and CDR2 LQKENI. Trimming cost V 4 bases and J 3 bases, with 7 bases left between them. There are 12 residues in the CDR3. CDR3 loop: CASSRDVYEQYF. Written as DNA, the CDR3 is TGTGCCAGCTCACGGGACGTCTACGAGCAGTACTTC. Based on the CDR3 plus reference TRBV18 and TRBJ2-7, the full variable domain is NAGVMQNPRHLVRRRGQEARLRCSPMKGHSHVYWYRQLPEEGLKFMVYLQKENIIDESGMPKERFSAEFPKEGPSILRIQQVVRGDSAAYFCASSRDVYEQYFGPGTRLTVT.

This clone was recorded only once. The rearrangement links TRBV6-1 to TRBJ1-1, with no clear D. The CDR3 is 15 residues long. Trimming took off 2 bases at V and 5 bases at J, with 15 bases between the two ends. Germline V gene lookup returns CDR1 MNHNS and CDR2 SASEGT. Here the CDR3 reads CASSEKDLVATEAFF. Written as DNA, the CDR3 is TGTGCCAGCAGTGAAAAAGATCTTGTAGCTACTGAAGCTTTCTTT.

The V and J genes are TRBV5-1 and TRBJ1-5, with a possible D match to TRBD1 (5 bases). The CDR3 is made up of 14 amino acids. Germline CDR1 is SGHRS and CDR2 is YFSETQ. V was cut by 4 bases and J by 6 bases, with 14 bases left in between. The CDR3 nucleotides read TGCGCCAGCAGCATGGAGGGGAGGGGTCAGCCCCAGCATTTT. This codes for CASSMEGRGQPQHF.

As to this clone: Different DNA sequences within this sample yield the same CDR3. The V and J genes are TRBV5-1 and TRBJ2-2; 7 nucleotides line up with TRBD1. Germline values: CDR1 SGHRS, CDR2 YFSETQ. Germline trimming cut 0 bases from V and 3 bases from J; bases unmatched to any gene: 2. The CDR3 contains 15 residues. CDR3 DNA sequence: TGCGCCAGCAGCTTGGCCGACAGGGACACCGGGGAGCTGTTTTTT. This codes for CASSLADRDTGELFF.

The V gene is TRBV7-3, the J gene TRBJ2-3, with D possibly matching TRBD2 (6 bases). The length of the CDR3 is 15 residues. CDR1 is SGHTA and CDR2 is FQGTGA in the germline V gene. Trimming took off 4 bases at V and 1 base at J, with 12 bases between the two ends. For the CDR3, the DNA is TGTGCCAGCAGCTATGGAGGGGTGGGCACAGATACGCAGTATTTT. Translating gives CASSYGGVGTDTQYF. The complete variable domain, with remaining parts taken from reference TRBV7-3 and TRBJ2-3, reads GAGVSQTPSNKVTEKGKYVELRCDPISGHTALYWYRQSLGQGPEFLIYFQGTGAADDSGLPNDRFFAVRPEGSVSTLKIQRTERGDSAVYLCASSYGGVGTDTQYFGPGTRLTVL.

The V call is TRBV5-6, the J call TRBJ1-2, with D maybe TRBD1 (6 bases). CDR1 is SGHDT and CDR2 is YYEEEE in the germline V gene. Trimming pared 4 bases from V and 4 bases from J, leaving 17 bases between. This CDR3 comprises 15 residues. Here the CDR3 reads CASSLRGAGVYGYTF. For the CDR3, the DNA is TGTGCCAGCAGCCTGAGGGGGGCAGGGGTCTATGGCTACACCTTC.

This clone was found once. This chain uses TRBV7-2 with TRBJ1-1; 9 nucleotides agree with TRBD1. The CDR3 has 15 residues. V lost 4 bases, J lost 8 bases, and 11 bases stayed unmatched. The germline gives CDR1 SGHTA, CDR2 FQGNSA. For the CDR3, the DNA is TGTGCCAGCAGCTCAAGCGCACAGGGGGCTGCGGAAGCTTTCTTT. Its protein product is CASSSSAQGAAEAFF.

This chain uses TRBV5-1 with TRBJ1-2; unclear D gene. V lost 4 bases and J 6 bases, leaving 16 bases between the germline ends. This CDR3 region has 14 residues. The germline CDR1 and CDR2 sequences are SGHRS and YFSETQ. CDR3 sequence (DNA): TGCGCCAGCAGCCCTATGCCTGGACGGAATGGCTACACCTTC. Translating gives CASSPMPGRNGYTF.

The chain recombines TRBV7-2 with TRBJ2-6; D remains unclear. The CDR3 is 15 amino acids. The germline V and J ends were trimmed by 1 base and 0 bases, with 4 bases remaining between them. Per the germline V gene, CDR1 is SGHTA and CDR2 is FQGNSA. For the CDR3, the DNA is TGTGCCAGCAGCTTAGGGGGCTCTGGGGCCAACGTCCTGACTTTC. This gives the protein CASSLGGSGANVLTF.

The V gene is TRBV10-3, the J gene TRBJ2-6; 11 bases match TRBD2. V was pared by 6 bases and J by 0 bases, with 4 bases of the junction left unmatched. The CDR3 is made up of 17 amino acids. Germline loops: CDR1 ENHRY, CDR2 SYGVKD. This chain's CDR3 is CAIRKTSGDSGANVLTF. CDR3 bases: TGTGCCATCAGAAAGACTAGCGGGGACTCTGGGGCCAACGTCCTGACTTTC.

This clone was observed a single time. The chain joins TRBV28 to TRBJ1-2; no firm D call. Germline V gene lookup returns CDR1 MDHEN and CDR2 SYDVKM. V lost 6 bases to trimming and J lost 8 bases, with 10 bases between them. This CDR3 has 11 amino acids. CDR3 loop: CASRHLEGYTF. The CDR3 DNA follows: TGTGCCAGCAGGCATCTCGAGGGCTACACCTTC.

The chain is built from TRBV6-5 and TRBJ2-1; weak D call: TRBD1 (6 bases). Trimming shortened V by 4 bases and J by 9 bases, and 19 bases separated the two germline ends. The CDR3 contains 15 residues. From germline, CDR1 is MNHEY and CDR2 SVGAGI. The DNA of the CDR3 is TGTGCCAGCAGTTCCGAATTTCGGACAGCCGGTGAGCAGTTCTTC. Amino acids: CASSSEFRTAGEQFF.